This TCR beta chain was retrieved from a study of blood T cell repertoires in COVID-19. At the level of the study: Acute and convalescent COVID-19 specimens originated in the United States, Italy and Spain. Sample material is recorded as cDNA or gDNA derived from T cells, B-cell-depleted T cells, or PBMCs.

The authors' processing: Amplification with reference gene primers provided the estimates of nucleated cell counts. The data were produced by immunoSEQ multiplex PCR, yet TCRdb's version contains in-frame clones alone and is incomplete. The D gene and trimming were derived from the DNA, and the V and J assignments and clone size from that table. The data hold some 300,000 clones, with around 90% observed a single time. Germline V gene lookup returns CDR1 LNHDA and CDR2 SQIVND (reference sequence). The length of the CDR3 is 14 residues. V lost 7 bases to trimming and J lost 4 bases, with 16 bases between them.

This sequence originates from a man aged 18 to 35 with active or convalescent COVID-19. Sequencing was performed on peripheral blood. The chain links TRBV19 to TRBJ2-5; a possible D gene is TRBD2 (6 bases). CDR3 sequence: CASKIRGTGETQYF. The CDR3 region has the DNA TGTGCCAGTAAGATCCGGGGGACGGGAGAGACCCAGTACTTC.